One and the same sample provided the 3 T cell receptor beta chains below, sequenced in a study of T cell responses to AZD1222 COVID-19 vaccine. Libraries were prepared by immunoSEQ multiplex PCR; TCRdb keeps only in-frame clonotypes and omits some of them. Here the sample spans about 120,000 clones, roughly 87% being singletons. The sequencing used peripheral blood, collected 28 days after the second AZD1222 dose. The receptor set was obtained from an adult who received the AZD1222 COVID-19 vaccine.

CDR3 sequence: CASSFGGADTQYF. The CDR3 bases are TGTGCCAGCAGCTTCGGAGGGGCAGATACGCAGTATTTT. This chain links TRBV7-7 with TRBJ2-3; possible D gene TRBD2, 6 bases. The germline V gene encodes CDR1 SSHAT and CDR2 FNYEAQ (reference sequence). V shed 3 bases and J shed 4 bases, with 8 bases lying between them. This CDR3 is built from 13 residues.

This clone has only a few counts. The CDR3 loop reads CASSSQGTGNTIYF. The CDR3 nucleotides read TGTGCCAGCAGCTCACAGGGGACTGGAAACACCATATATTTT. The chain couples TRBV7-9 to TRBJ1-3; TRBD1 matches at 7 bases. Losses at the gene ends were 4 bases for V and 2 bases for J; bases not matched to a gene: 2. CDR3 length equals 14 residues. Germline V gives CDR1 SEHNR, CDR2 FQNEAQ (reference sequence).

V is TRBV7-6 and J is TRBJ2-6; the D gene is possibly TRBD1 (5 bases). The CDR3 spans 16 residues. Per germline, CDR1 SGHVS and CDR2 FNYEAQ. Trimming cost V 7 bases and J 0 bases, with 13 bases left between them. The CDR3 DNA reads as TGTGCCAGCAACCCCCTGGGGCTCTCTGGGGCCAACGTCCTGACTTTC. Amino acids: CASNPLGLSGANVLTF.